This is a list of T cell receptor beta chains from one sample in a study of blood T cell repertoires in COVID-19. Some clones are missing from TCRdb's copy, which holds only in-frame ones; the method was immunoSEQ multiplex PCR. The profile shows a few hundred thousand clones, about 84% of them singletons. Sequencing was performed on peripheral blood. These receptors originate from an elderly man with acute or convalescent COVID-19. CDR3s include the opening cysteine and the closing phenylalanine or tryptophan.

V: TRBV5-4
CDR3: CASSSGQGAYNEQFF

V: TRBV5-6
CDR3: CASSLRGLHSYEQYF

V: TRBV5-1
CDR3: CASSSTGGSYEQYF

V: TRBV9
CDR3: CASSALQGISGNTIYF

V: TRBV5-1
CDR3: CASTGTLFSGANVLTF

V: TRBV27
CDR3: CASSLYRQGGGYTF

V: TRBV7-2
CDR3: CASSLGQGGGELFF

V: TRBV4-3
CDR3: CASSRTYNEQFF

V: TRBV5-1
CDR3: CASMSGTGDNEQFF

V: TRBV2
CDR3: CASSGGSNTEAFF

V: TRBV11-2
CDR3: CASTGTYEQFF

V: TRBV28
CDR3: CASSPWTGVGGSGSPLHF

V: TRBV2
CDR3: CASKGGANQPQHF

V: TRBV11-2
CDR3: CASSFSGTLSTDTQYF

V: TRBV6-4
CDR3: CASSKRLNTEAFF

V: TRBV5-4
CDR3: CASSSQLAGWGNTIYF

V: TRBV6-5
CDR3: CASSRDRRNSPLHF

V: TRBV4-2
CDR3: CASSQGDSPGELFF

V: TRBV6-5
CDR3: CASRDNRGAEAFF

V: TRBV7-8
CDR3: CASSDDPGQGPRGREQYF

V: TRBV6-5
CDR3: CASRQGNYEQYF

V: TRBV11-3
CDR3: CASSLTSGTDTQYF

V: TRBV19
CDR3: CASTRQGANEKLFF

V: TRBV12-3/TRBV12-4
CDR3: CASSFESPTEAFF

V: TRBV28
CDR3: CASSLFSEKLFF

V: TRBV6-5
CDR3: CASSLTDRDTEAFF

V: TRBV25-1
CDR3: CASSGWTSGSADEQFF

V: TRBV7-9
CDR3: CASSLTGGYGYTF

V: TRBV6-1
CDR3: CASSDVLGQSGELFF

V: TRBV14
CDR3: CASSHSETQYF

V: TRBV18
CDR3: CASSSGQGTGANVLTF

V: TRBV28
CDR3: CASSFPGENIQYF

V: TRBV7-9
CDR3: CASSYEGRSNNEQFF

V: TRBV28
CDR3: CASSSGTGNYGYTF